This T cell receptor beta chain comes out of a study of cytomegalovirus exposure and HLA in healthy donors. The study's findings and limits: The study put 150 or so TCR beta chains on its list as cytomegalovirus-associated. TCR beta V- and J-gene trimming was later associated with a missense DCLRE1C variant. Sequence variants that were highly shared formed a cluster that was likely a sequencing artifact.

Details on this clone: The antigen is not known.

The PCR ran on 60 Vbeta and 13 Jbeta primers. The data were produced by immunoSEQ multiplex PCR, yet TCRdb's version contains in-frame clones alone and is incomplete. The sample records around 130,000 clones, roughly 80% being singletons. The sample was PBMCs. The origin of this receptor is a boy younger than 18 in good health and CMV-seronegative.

CDR3 sequence: CASSRGLDIEGYEQYF. CDR3 bases: TGTGCCAGCAGCCGTGGTCTTGACATCGAGGGCTACGAGCAGTACTTC. The V gene is TRBV5-6, the J gene TRBJ2-7; possibly TRBD2 for D (5 bases). Trimming stripped 4 bases from V and 3 bases from J, with 20 bases between. The length of the CDR3 is 16 residues. The V gene's germline CDR1 is SGHDT and CDR2 YYEEEE. The whole variable domain, filled in from reference TRBV5-6 and TRBJ2-7, reads DAGVTQSPTHLIKTRGQQVTLRCSPKSGHDTVSWYQQALGQGPQFIFQYYEEEERQRGNFPDRFSGHQFPNYSSELNVNALLLGDSALYLCASSRGLDIEGYEQYFGPGTRLTVT.